These 27 T cell receptor beta chains originate from one sample sequenced in a study of T-cell memory formation after mild COVID-19. MiXCR, run by TCRdb on the 5' RACE reads, gives a single entry per CDR3 protein. The sample shows about 540,000 distinct CDR3 sequences, around 21% of them seen only once. Sequencing used PBMCs or a T cell subset sorted from them (not recorded which). The receptors were gathered from an adult woman who had mild COVID-19 (a few samples of this study predate the infection). Cell type and time point are not known.

The chain uses TRBV6-1 and TRBJ1-5, with D possibly matching TRBD1 (5 bases). There are 15 residues in the CDR3. CDR1 and CDR2 from the germline V gene are MNHNS and SASEGT. V lost 1 base and J lost 3, with 10 bases in between. The CDR3 loop is CASSEETEDNQPQHF. CDR3 DNA sequence: TGTGCCAGCAGTGAAGAGACAGAGGACAATCAGCCCCAGCATTTT.

J is TRBJ1-2 and V is TRBV21-1; TRBD1 reflects the table's D call only, with no check against the DNA. TRBV21-1 is a documented pseudogene. CDR3 length: 13 residues. This CDR3 is CASGDRTSYGYTF. The CDR3, as DNA: TGTGCCAGCGGGGACAGGACATCCTATGGCTACACCTTC.

This clonotype came up many times. The rearrangement joins TRBV6-2 or TRBV6-3 to TRBJ1-1; weak D call: TRBD1 (5 bases). The CDR3 contains 15 residues. The germline CDR1 and CDR2 sequences are MNHEY and SVGEGT. Trimming left V 10 bases short and J 4 bases short, with 22 bases between. CDR3 bases: TGTGCCACCCATCTTGGGGGGACTCGATCCACTGAAGCTTTCTTT. It specifies CATHLGGTRSTEAFF.

DNA for the CDR3: TGTGCCAGCAGCTTAGAGGTTCGGGAGGGGCTCCTTAGCACAGATACGCAGTATTTT. This translates into CASSLEVREGLLSTDTQYF. The rearrangement joins TRBV7-8 to TRBJ2-3; 8 nucleotides agree with TRBD2. V gave up 1 base and J gave up 0 bases; unmatched junction bases: 12. The germline V gene has CDR1 SGHVS and CDR2 FQNEAQ. There are 19 residues in the CDR3.

V and J are TRBV10-3 and TRBJ1-2, with D possibly TRBD1 on 5 matching bases. The CDR3 is made up of 13 amino acids. CDR1 is ENHRY and CDR2 is SYGVKD in the germline V gene. Trimming took 7 bases from V and 4 from J, leaving 13 bases between them. DNA for the CDR3: TGTGCCATCATAGGGGAGTACAGCTATGGCTACACCTTC. Residues: CAIIGEYSYGYTF.

This clonotype was detected only a few times. J is TRBJ2-1 and V is TRBV11-3, with D unclear. Germline assignment: CDR1 SGHNT and CDR2 YENEEA. This CDR3 is 13 amino acids long. The V and J ends lost 3 bases and 4 bases respectively, with 7 bases between them. CDR3 region: CASSFFPYNEQFF. The CDR3, as DNA: TGTGCCAGCAGCTTTTTCCCATACAATGAGCAGTTCTTC.

This clonotype showed up just a few times. The gene calls are TRBV5-1 and TRBJ2-1, with 7 bases fitting TRBD2. The CDR3 has 14 residues. Trimming cost V 6 bases and J 7 bases; bases outside gene matches: 10. Germline V CDR1 and CDR2: SGHRS, YFSETQ. CDR3 in amino acids: CASTLAGAGNEQFF. For the CDR3, the DNA is TGCGCCAGCACCCTCGCGGGAGCTGGGAATGAGCAGTTCTTC.

The chain recombines TRBV6-5 with TRBJ1-2; 7 bases agree with TRBD1. Germline V gene sequence: CDR1 MNHEY, CDR2 SVGAGI. This CDR3 is 12 amino acids long. V lost 7 bases to trimming and J lost 7 bases; unmatched junction nucleotides: 6. The CDR3 sequence is CASMEGGRGYTF. DNA for the CDR3: TGTGCCAGCATGGAAGGGGGCCGTGGCTACACCTTC.

This clonotype was counted only a few times. V is TRBV24-1 and J is TRBJ2-3, with a weak D call TRBD2 (7 bases). Germline loops: CDR1 KGHDR, CDR2 SFDVKD. With 5 bases removed from V and 3 bases from J, the gap between germline ends came to 14 bases. The CDR3 consists of 15 residues. CDR3 residues: CATSVYAGATDTQYF. The CDR3, as DNA: TGTGCCACCAGTGTTTACGCGGGGGCTACAGATACGCAGTATTTT.

The J gene is TRBJ2-1, the V gene TRBV24-1; 10 bases are a match to TRBD2. Germline CDR1 and CDR2: KGHDR and SFDVKD. This CDR3 region has 14 residues. The V and J ends lost 3 bases and 10 bases, in that order; junction bases with no gene match: 5. The CDR3: CATSDPAGGWEQFF. Written as DNA, the CDR3 is TGTGCCACCAGTGATCCAGCGGGAGGGTGGGAGCAGTTCTTC.

In its sample, this clonotype was seen a few times. This sequence joins TRBV19 and TRBJ2-1; 15 bases align to TRBD2. CDR1 and CDR2 from the germline V gene are LNHDA and SQIVND (reference sequence). The CDR3 consists of 16 residues. Trimming took 5 bases from V and 4 from J; bases not matched to a gene: 3. For the CDR3, the DNA is TGTGCCAGTAGTTGGACTAGCGGGAGGGCTTACAATGAGCAGTTCTTC. Its protein product is CASSWTSGRAYNEQFF.

The gene calls are TRBV12-3 or TRBV12-4 and TRBJ2-1, with unresolved D. Trimming left V 6 bases short and J 0 bases short, with 15 bases between. The CDR3 extends over 16 amino acids. The CDR3 loop is CASSGFVGSSYNEQFF. In nucleotides, the CDR3 is TGTGCCAGCAGCGGCTTTGTGGGTAGCTCCTACAATGAGCAGTTCTTC.

This clonotype was detected only a few times. V is TRBV9 and J is TRBJ2-3; D call uncertain. V was trimmed by 0 bases and J by 1 base, leaving 6 bases between them. This CDR3 region has 14 residues. The germline V gene has CDR1 SGDLS and CDR2 YYNGEE. This chain's CDR3 is CASSVGLGTDTQYF. CDR3 DNA sequence: TGTGCCAGCAGCGTAGGTTTGGGCACAGATACGCAGTATTTT.

This clonotype was found a few times. The chain carries TRBV20-1 and TRBJ1-6, with 7 bases lining up with TRBD1. Germline CDR1 and CDR2: DFQATT and SNEGSKA (reference sequence). CDR3 length: 13 residues. With V trimmed by 5 bases and J by 5 bases, 3 bases remained unmatched. CDR3 nucleotides: TGCAGTGCTCCGGGACAGCATAATTCACCCCTCCACTTT. It specifies CSAPGQHNSPLHF.

This sequence joins TRBV7-2 and TRBJ2-1, with 10 positions matching TRBD1. There are 16 residues in the CDR3. The trim removed 5 bases at V and 4 bases at J, leaving 8 bases unmatched. Germline V CDR1 and CDR2: SGHTA, FQGNSA. The CDR3 here is CASSPLRTGGYNEQFF. The DNA of the CDR3 is TGTGCCAGCAGCCCCCTACGGACAGGGGGGTACAATGAGCAGTTCTTC.

This clonotype was recorded a few times. This rearrangement joins TRBV10-3 to TRBJ2-7; D gene uncertain. Germline V gene lookup returns CDR1 ENHRY and CDR2 SYGVKD. The germline V and J ends were trimmed by 8 bases and 2 bases, with 19 bases remaining between them. This CDR3 comprises 15 residues. The CDR3 reads CAISSGAARTYEQYF. The CDR3 bases are TGTGCCATCTCCTCAGGTGCGGCTAGGACCTACGAGCAGTACTTC.

The rearrangement uses TRBV5-1 and TRBJ2-1; 11 bases align to TRBD2. This CDR3 spans 15 amino acids. Germline CDR1 SGHRS, CDR2 YFSETQ. J lost 5 bases, V lost 6 bases, and 7 bases had no gene match. CDR3 nucleotides: TGCGCCAGCATCCTGTCTAGCGGGGGGAACAATGAGCAGTTCTTC. It is translated as CASILSSGGNNEQFF.

Only a few counts were recorded for this clonotype. This chain uses TRBV4-3 with TRBJ1-5, with D tentatively TRBD1 (5 bases). The V gene's germline CDR1 is LGHNA and CDR2 YSLEER. V was cut by 0 bases and J by 4 bases, with 7 bases left in between. The CDR3 covers 14 residues. The CDR3, as DNA: TGCGCCAGCAGCCAAGATGGGGGTAATCAGCCCCAGCATTTT. This translates into CASSQDGGNQPQHF.

V and J are TRBV7-8 and TRBJ2-2; D gene ambiguous. Trimming took 3 bases from V and 4 from J, leaving 12 bases between them. Germline V lookup: CDR1 SGHVS, CDR2 FQNEAQ. The CDR3 has 15 residues. The CDR3 nucleotides read TGTGCCAGCAGCTTCCCCCGGCAGCCCACCGGGGAGCTGTTTTTT. The encoded protein is CASSFPRQPTGELFF.

This clonotype has only a few counts. The chain carries TRBV6-5 and TRBJ1-1; maybe TRBD1 (5 bases). This CDR3 spans 13 amino acids. Trimming removed 2 bases at V and 7 bases at J, with 11 bases between. Germline V gene sequence: CDR1 MNHEY, CDR2 SVGAGI. As DNA, the CDR3 is TGTGCCAGCAGTTACCCTGGACAAGTTGAAGCTTTCTTT. It translates to CASSYPGQVEAFF.

This clonotype appeared a few times. This sequence joins TRBV19 and TRBJ2-3, with no clear D. CDR1 and CDR2 from the germline V gene are LNHDA and SQIVND (reference sequence). Trimming took off 4 bases at V and 3 bases at J, with 5 bases between the two ends. The length of the CDR3 is 12 residues. The CDR3 here is CASSTDTDTQYF. For the CDR3, the DNA is TGTGCCAGTAGTACTGATACAGATACGCAGTATTTT.

The chain carries TRBV7-6 and TRBJ2-5, with D perhaps being TRBD1 or TRBD2 (5 bases each). This CDR3 region has 14 residues. V gave up 1 base and J gave up 4 bases, with 10 bases separating them. The V gene's germline CDR1 is SGHVS and CDR2 FNYEAQ. CDR3 in DNA: TGTGCCAGCAGCTTAGTTCGGGACCCAGAGACCCAGTACTTC. As protein: CASSLVRDPETQYF. The variable domain in full, completed from reference TRBV7-6 and TRBJ2-5, reads GAGVSQSPRYKVTKRGQDVALRCDPISGHVSLYWYRQALGQGPEFLTYFNYEAQQDKSGLPNDRFSAERPEGSISTLTIQRTEQRDSAMYRCASSLVRDPETQYFGPGTRLLVL.

This clonotype was found once. The V call is TRBV14, the J call TRBJ2-1; D possibly corresponds to TRBD1 (6 bases). V lost 4 bases and J lost 0, with 10 bases in between. Germline assignment: CDR1 SGHDN and CDR2 FVKESK. This CDR3 has 15 amino acids. CDR3 protein: CASSPRQASYNEQFF. The CDR3 DNA sequence: TGTGCCAGCAGCCCTCGACAGGCCTCCTACAATGAGCAGTTCTTC.

This clonotype was observed a handful of times. V usage is TRBV20-1 and J usage is TRBJ2-2; D remains unclear. Trimming removed 6 bases from V and 4 bases from J, with 12 bases in between. Per germline, CDR1 DFQATT and CDR2 SNEGSKA (reference sequence). This CDR3 comprises 13 residues. The CDR3: CSARTDITGELFF. Here the CDR3 DNA reads TGCAGTGCACGGACCGATATCACCGGGGAGCTGTTTTTT.

This chain joins TRBV20-1 and TRBJ1-5; TRBD1 aligns across 9 bases. This CDR3 spans 15 amino acids. Germline CDR1 DFQATT, CDR2 SNEGSKA (reference sequence). Trimming cost V 5 bases and J 4 bases; bases outside gene matches: 9. The CDR3 reads CSARRAGQGNQPQHF. The CDR3 region has the DNA TGCAGTGCTCGTCGGGCGGGACAGGGAAATCAGCCCCAGCATTTT.

This clonotype was found a few times. The gene calls are TRBV7-2 and TRBJ2-7, with unresolved D. The CDR3 is made up of 13 amino acids. The germline V gene has CDR1 SGHTA and CDR2 FQGNSA. V lost 4 bases, J lost 0 bases, and 7 bases lay in between. The CDR3: CASSSPNSYEQYF. The CDR3 region has the DNA TGTGCCAGCAGCTCCCCAAACTCCTACGAGCAGTACTTC.

The rearrangement uses TRBV20-1 and TRBJ1-6; 9 bases agree with TRBD1. The CDR3 spans 14 residues. Germline CDR1 is DFQATT and CDR2 is SNEGSKA (reference sequence). J lost 8 bases, V lost 5 bases, and 7 bases had no gene match. CDR3 sequence (DNA): TGCAGTGCTTCAGGGAGACAGGGGGATTCACCCCTCCACTTT. Amino acids: CSASGRQGDSPLHF.